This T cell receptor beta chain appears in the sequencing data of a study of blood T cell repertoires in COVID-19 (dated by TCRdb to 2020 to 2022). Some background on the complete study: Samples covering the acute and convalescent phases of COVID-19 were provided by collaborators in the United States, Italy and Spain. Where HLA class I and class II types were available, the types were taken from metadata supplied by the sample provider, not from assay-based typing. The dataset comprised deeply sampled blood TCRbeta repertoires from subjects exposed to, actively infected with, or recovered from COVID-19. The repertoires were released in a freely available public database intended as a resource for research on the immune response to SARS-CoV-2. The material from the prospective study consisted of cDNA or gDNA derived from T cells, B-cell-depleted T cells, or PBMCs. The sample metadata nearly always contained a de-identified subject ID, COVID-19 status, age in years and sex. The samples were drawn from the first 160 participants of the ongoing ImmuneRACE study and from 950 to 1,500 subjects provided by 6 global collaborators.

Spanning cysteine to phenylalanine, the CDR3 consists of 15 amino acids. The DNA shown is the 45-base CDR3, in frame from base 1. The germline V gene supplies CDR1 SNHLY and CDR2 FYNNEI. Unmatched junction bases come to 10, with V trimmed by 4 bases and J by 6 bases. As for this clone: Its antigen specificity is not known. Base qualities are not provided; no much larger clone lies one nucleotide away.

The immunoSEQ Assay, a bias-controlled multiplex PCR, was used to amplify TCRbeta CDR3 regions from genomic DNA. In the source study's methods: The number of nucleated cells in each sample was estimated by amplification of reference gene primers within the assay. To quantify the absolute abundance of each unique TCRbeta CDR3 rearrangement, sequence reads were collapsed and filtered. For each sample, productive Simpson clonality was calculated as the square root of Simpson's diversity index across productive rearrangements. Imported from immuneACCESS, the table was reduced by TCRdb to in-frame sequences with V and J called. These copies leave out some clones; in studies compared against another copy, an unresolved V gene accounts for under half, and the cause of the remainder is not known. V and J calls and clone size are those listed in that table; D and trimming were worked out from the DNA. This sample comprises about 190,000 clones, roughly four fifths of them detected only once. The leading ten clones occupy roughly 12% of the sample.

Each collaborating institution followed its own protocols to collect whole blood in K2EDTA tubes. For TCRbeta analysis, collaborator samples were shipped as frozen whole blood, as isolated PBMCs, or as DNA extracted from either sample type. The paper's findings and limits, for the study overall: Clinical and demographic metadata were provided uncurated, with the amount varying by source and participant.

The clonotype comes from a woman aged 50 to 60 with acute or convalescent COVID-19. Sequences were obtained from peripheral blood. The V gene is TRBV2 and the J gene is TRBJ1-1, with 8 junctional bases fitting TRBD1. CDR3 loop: CASSGTGSLGSEAFF. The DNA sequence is TGTGCCAGCAGTGGGACAGGGTCGTTAGGTTCTGAAGCTTTCTTT.